This passage covers 5 T cell receptor beta chains from one sample sequenced in a study of T cells in Graves' hyperthyroidism and ophthalmopathy. The source material, RNA transcripts, was used to amplify TCR beta CDR3 regions. The primer set for the first-round RT-PCR of the TCR CDR3 was HTBI. TCRdb itself ran the multiplex PCR reads through MiXCR, one entry per CDR3 protein. This sample has 280,000 or so distinct CDR3 sequences; approximately 14% occur once, and the top ten carry over 30%. Sequencing used blood. The receptors shown here come from a woman aged 45-65 years with Graves' hyperthyroidism that later progressed to Graves' ophthalmopathy.

The V gene is TRBV19, the J gene TRBJ2-2, with 9 bases identical to TRBD1. From germline, CDR1 is LNHDA and CDR2 SQIVND (reference sequence). V was pared by 6 bases and J by 4 bases, with 9 bases of the junction left unmatched. The CDR3 has 16 amino acids. CDR3 in amino acids: CASRDNRGLLTGELFF. The CDR3 DNA reads TGTGCCAGTAGAGACAACAGGGGGCTTCTCACCGGGGAGCTGTTTTTT.

This clonotype was seen at least ten times. The chain carries TRBV2 and TRBJ2-1; no firm D call. The CDR3 is 13 amino acids. V was clipped by 6 bases and J by 9 bases, with 15 bases between them. Germline V lookup: CDR1 SNHLY, CDR2 FYNNEI. The CDR3 DNA is TGTGCCAGCAGATCCCGGGCCTTACTTGAGCAGTTCTTC. It specifies CASRSRALLEQFF.

This clonotype was recorded at least ten times. The chain carries TRBV7-8 and TRBJ1-1; D is possibly TRBD1 (6 bases). The CDR3 totals 16 residues. Germline V gene sequence: CDR1 SGHVS, CDR2 FQNEAQ. The V gene lost 4 bases and the J gene lost 0 bases, with 15 bases spanning the gap. The CDR3 region has the DNA TGTGCCAGCAGCTACGCTTCAGGGGTGATGAACACTGAAGCTTTCTTT. Protein: CASSYASGVMNTEAFF.

In its sample, this clonotype was seen many times. V gene TRBV5-8 combines with J gene TRBJ1-5, with D tentatively TRBD1 (6 bases). From germline, CDR1 is SGHTS and CDR2 YDEGEE. V lost 4 bases to trimming and J lost 7 bases, with 15 bases between them. CDR3 length: 14 residues. The CDR3 spells CASSADSGRQPQHF. The CDR3 bases are TGTGCCAGCAGCGCGGACAGCGGACGGCAGCCCCAGCATTTT. Full variable domain (rest looked up from reference TRBV5-8 and TRBJ1-5): EAGVTQSPTHLIKTRGQQATLRCSPISGHTSVYWYQQALGLGLQFLLWYDEGEERNRGNFPPRFSGRQFPNYSSELNVNALELEDSALYLCASSADSGRQPQHFGDGTRLSIL.

This clonotype was recorded many times. The CDR3 region is CASSLGQEAGANVLTF. CDR3 nucleotides: TGCGCCAGCAGCTTGGGTCAGGAGGCTGGGGCCAACGTCCTGACTTTC. This chain joins TRBV5-1 and TRBJ2-6; D may be TRBD2 (5 bases). Trimming pared 0 bases from V and 2 bases from J, leaving 9 bases between. CDR3 size: 16 residues. Germline CDR1 is SGHRS and CDR2 is YFSETQ.